This is a list of T cell receptor beta chains from one sample in a study of cytomegalovirus exposure and HLA in healthy donors. TCRdb's copy holds only in-frame clones and misses some; the assay was immunoSEQ multiplex PCR. Of roughly 190,000 clones listed, around 83% are singletons. The specimen sequenced was PBMCs. The receptors were gathered from a woman aged 40 to 55 in good health and CMV-seronegative. Both conserved end residues are part of each CDR3. D genes are given only for firm matches. Size is stated for part of the rows, as once, few or many counts, or as a class when the clone is expanded.

V gene	D gene	J gene	clone size	CDR3 DNA	CDR3 protein
TRBV11-3	TRBD1	TRBJ1-1	NA	TGTGCCAGCAGCTTAGAACGTTTCACAGGGGAGGCTTTCTTT	CASSLERFTGEAFF
TRBV7-3	NA	TRBJ2-2	NA	TGTGCCAGCAGCCCACACAGGGACACCGGGGAGCTGTTTTTT	CASSPHRDTGELFF
TRBV19	TRBD1	TRBJ2-7	NA	TGTGCCAGTAGTATGTTTTCGACAGGGGGCGTGTACGAGCAGTACTTC	CASSMFSTGGVYEQYF
TRBV4-1	TRBD2	TRBJ2-1	NA	TGCGCCAGCAGCCGGGGGGAACTAGCGGTGGACAATGAGCAGTTCTTC	CASSRGELAVDNEQFF
TRBV30	NA	TRBJ2-1	NA	TGTGCCTCCTCGAGAGGGCGCCTCTACAATGAGCAGTTCTTC	CASSRGRLYNEQFF
TRBV18	TRBD1	TRBJ1-5	few	TGTGCCAGCTCACCAGTATTGCAGGGGGTAGACCAGCCCCAGCATTTT	CASSPVLQGVDQPQHF
TRBV7-2	NA	TRBJ1-1	once	TGTGCCAGCAGCGAGAGAGGAGACACTGAAGCTTTCTTT	CASSERGDTEAFF
TRBV30	NA	TRBJ1-1	NA	TGTGCCTGGAGTTCTGGACTTCCGAACACTGAAGCTTTCTTT	CAWSSGLPNTEAFF
TRBV27	NA	TRBJ2-6	NA	TGTGCCAGCAGTTTATCTCCCCGAGGCTCTGGGGCCAACGTCCTGACTTTC	CASSLSPRGSGANVLTF
TRBV2	NA	TRBJ2-3	NA	TGTGCCAGCCTTACTCTGACAGCTAGCACAGATACGCAGTATTTT	CASLTLTASTDTQYF
TRBV4-2	TRBD1	TRBJ1-2	NA	TGTGCCAGCAGCCAAGAGCAGGGGGCAGGCGACTATGGCTACACCTTC	CASSQEQGAGDYGYTF
TRBV6-1	NA	TRBJ2-6	NA	TGTGCCAGCAGTGGACAGAGGTCTGGGGCCAACGTCCTGACTTTC	CASSGQRSGANVLTF
TRBV19	NA	TRBJ2-1	NA	TGTGCCAGTAGTAGAGGCCAGTCCAACAATGAGCAGTTCTTC	CASSRGQSNNEQFF
TRBV15	NA	TRBJ1-2	NA	TGTGCCACCAGAGGAGGGCCCCTCTATGGCTACACCTTC	CATRGGPLYGYTF
TRBV27	TRBD1	TRBJ1-1	NA	TGTGCCAGCAAGCCGGAGACAGGGGCGCCGGTGAACACTGAAGCTTTCTTT	CASKPETGAPVNTEAFF
TRBV30	TRBD1	TRBJ1-1	NA	TGTGCCTGGAGTAGGGACAGAGATTCTGAAGCTTTCTTT	CAWSRDRDSEAFF
TRBV5-8	TRBD1	TRBJ1-5	NA	TGTGCCAGCAGTCGTGGGACAGAACTTAGCAATCAGCCCCAGCATTTT	CASSRGTELSNQPQHF
TRBV27	TRBD1	TRBJ1-6	once	TGTGCCAGCAGTAGAACAGGGGTTGGTTCACCCCTCCACTTT	CASSRTGVGSPLHF
TRBV19	NA	TRBJ1-2	NA	TGTGCCAGTAGTGAACCAGGGTGGAACTATGGCTACACCTTC	CASSEPGWNYGYTF
TRBV19	NA	TRBJ1-2	NA	TGTGCCAGTAGTACAGGGGAATGGGGAAATGGCTACACCTTC	CASSTGEWGNGYTF
TRBV5-1	TRBD2	TRBJ2-3	few	TGCGCCAGCAGCTTGGTTACTAGCGGGAGGGCCGGACCCCCAGATACGCAGTATTTT	CASSLVTSGRAGPPDTQYF
TRBV7-2	NA	TRBJ2-5	NA	TGTGCCAGCAGCTTCCCCGTATTTCAAGAGACCCAGTACTTC	CASSFPVFQETQYF
TRBV4-1	NA	TRBJ1-1	NA	TGCGCCAGCAGCCAACTCCCCGGACAGAACACTGAAGCTTTCTTT	CASSQLPGQNTEAFF
TRBV11-2	NA	TRBJ2-5	once	TGTGCCAGCAGCTTGTCAACTGGTGGGACCCAGTACTTC	CASSLSTGGTQYF
TRBV19	NA	TRBJ2-1	NA	TGTGCCAGTAGTATCAGCTCCTACAATGAGCAGTTCTTC	CASSISSYNEQFF
TRBV6-5	TRBD1	TRBJ1-1	NA	TGTGCCAGCAGTCGTCAGGGGGCCTGGAACACTGAAGCTTTCTTT	CASSRQGAWNTEAFF
TRBV5-1	NA	TRBJ2-7	once	TGCGCCAGCAGAATGCGAGGGGGAACCTACGAGCAGTACTTC	CASRMRGGTYEQYF
TRBV2	TRBD1	TRBJ1-1	few	TGTGCCAGCAGGGGGGGACAGGGAAGAGCAGTGGGCACTGAAGCTTTCTTT	CASRGGQGRAVGTEAFF
TRBV29-1	TRBD1	TRBJ1-4	NA	TGCAGCGCGCGGACAGGACAGCTAGCCTTTAATGAAAAACTGTTTTTT	CSARTGQLAFNEKLFF
TRBV7-9	TRBD1	TRBJ1-2	NA	TGTGCCAGCAGCGCACCTCAGGGGGCACTAGGTGGCTACACCTTC	CASSAPQGALGGYTF
TRBV6-5	NA	TRBJ2-2	NA	TGTGCCAGCAGTAGGAGAACGATGAACACCGGGGAGCTGTTTTTT	CASSRRTMNTGELFF
TRBV7-2	TRBD1	TRBJ1-1	once	TGTGCCAGCAGCTTACTCGACAGGGGGCTCACTGAAGCTTTCTTT	CASSLLDRGLTEAFF
TRBV7-2	NA	TRBJ1-1	NA	TGTGCCAGCACCCCCACGGGGGGGAACACTGAAGCTTTCTTT	CASTPTGGNTEAFF
TRBV7-2	NA	TRBJ2-1	NA	TGTGCCAGCAGCTTAGTTAGCGGATCCTACAATGAGCAGTTCTTC	CASSLVSGSYNEQFF
TRBV7-2	NA	TRBJ2-2	NA	TGTGCCAGCAGCGGAAGGGGTTCGAACACCGGGGAGCTGTTTTTT	CASSGRGSNTGELFF
TRBV11-1	NA	TRBJ2-5	NA	TGTGCCAGCAGCTTGGCCCGGGTGAGGGGAGGAGAGACCCAGTACTTC	CASSLARVRGGETQYF
TRBV9	NA	TRBJ2-5	NA	TGTGCCAGCAGCGGAGAGGCGGGCCAAGAGACCCAGTACTTC	CASSGEAGQETQYF
TRBV27	NA	TRBJ2-1	NA	TGTGCCAGCAGTTTAAGGTCCCCAACAGGAGTCCTAGTTGGTTTGTACAATGAGCAGTTCTTC	CASSLRSPTGVLVGLYNEQFF
TRBV30	TRBD1	TRBJ1-5	few	TGTGCCTGGAGTTTTAAGGGGGCGAGACAGCCCCAGCATTTT	CAWSFKGARQPQHF
TRBV27	NA	TRBJ1-6	NA	TGTGCCAGCAGTTGGCGGGGCGACAATTCACCCCTCCACTTT	CASSWRGDNSPLHF
TRBV4-1	NA	TRBJ2-3	NA	TGCGCCAGCAGTCTCGACAGGTCCCCAGATACGCAGTATTTT	CASSLDRSPDTQYF
TRBV2	NA	TRBJ1-1	NA	TGTGCCAGCAGTGAAGGGACAGTGAACACTGAAGCTTTCTTT	CASSEGTVNTEAFF
TRBV9	TRBD1	TRBJ2-1	NA	TGTGCCAGCAGCGGAGGGACAGGGAGGGCCAGAGAGCAGTTCTTC	CASSGGTGRAREQFF
TRBV5-1	TRBD1	TRBJ1-2	NA	TGCGCCAGCAGCTCGGGACAGTCCCCCTATGGCTACACCTTC	CASSSGQSPYGYTF
TRBV7-9	NA	TRBJ1-1	NA	TGTGCCAGCAGCTCAACTTCGGGAGGAACGAGACTGGAAGCTTTCTTT	CASSSTSGGTRLEAFF
TRBV5-4	NA	TRBJ1-1	NA	TGTGCCAGCAGCTTGGGGGGCCCCATGAACACTGAAGCTTTCTTT	CASSLGGPMNTEAFF
TRBV7-9	NA	TRBJ1-4	NA	TGTGCCAGCAGCTTAGTCGAGGTCCCTGAAAAACTGTTTTTT	CASSLVEVPEKLFF
TRBV7-7	NA	TRBJ2-5	NA	TGTGCTAGCAGCTCGTTAAGCGAGACCCAGTACTTC	CASSSLSETQYF
TRBV10-3	TRBD2	TRBJ2-1	NA	TGTGCCATCATGAGACAGACAGCGGGGGACAATGAGCAGTTCTTC	CAIMRQTAGDNEQFF
TRBV25-1	TRBD2	TRBJ2-3	NA	TGTGCCACCTCACCGGGACTAGGTGGCACAGATACGCAGTATTTT	CATSPGLGGTDTQYF